One sample yielded the 32 T cell receptor beta chains listed below, sequenced in a study of control samples from healthy donors and cancer patients (dated by TCRdb to about 2020). To prepare the library, the immunoSEQ multiplex PCR assay was applied. Drawn from immuneACCESS, this table holds only the in-frame rearrangements with V and J called that TCRdb kept. Clones are partly lost; checked studies trace under half to an unresolved V gene and leave the rest unexplained. Recorded for this sample are more than 120,000 clones; more than 85% of them occurred a single time. Of the sample, about 3% falls within the top ten clones. Sequencing was performed on blood. The receptors were sampled from a man aged 30 to 45 in good health.

CDR3 loop: CASLEVGGTDTQYF. The CDR3 nucleotides read TGTGCCTCCCTCGAGGTAGGGGGCACAGATACGCAGTATTTT. This chain uses TRBV19 with TRBJ2-3, with a tentative D call TRBD1 (5 bases). Deletions cut 11 bases from V and 1 base from J, with 16 bases between. The CDR3 consists of 14 residues. In germline, CDR1 is LNHDA, CDR2 SQIVND (reference sequence). The entire variable domain, with the rest obtained from reference TRBV19 and TRBJ2-3, is as follows: DGGITQSPKYLFRKEGQNVTLSCEQNLNHDAMYWYRQDPGQGLRLIYYSQIVNDFQKGDIAEGYSVSREKKESFPLTVTSAQKNPTAFYLCASLEVGGTDTQYFGPGTRLTVL.

V is TRBV18 and J is TRBJ2-1; TRBD2 might be the D (6 bases). Looked up from germline, CDR1 is KGHSH and CDR2 is LQKENI. The germline V and J ends were trimmed by 5 bases and 3 bases, with 11 bases remaining between them. CDR3 length: 14 residues. The CDR3 spells CASSSERVYNEQFF. Written as DNA, the CDR3 is TGTGCCAGCTCATCTGAGCGGGTCTACAATGAGCAGTTCTTC.

The J gene is TRBJ1-5, the V gene TRBV7-2; D ambiguous. The germline V gene has CDR1 SGHTA and CDR2 FQGNSA. With 2 bases removed from V and 3 bases from J, the gap between germline ends came to 5 bases. The CDR3 has 13 residues. CDR3 in amino acids: CASSLFANQPQHF. In DNA form, the CDR3 reads TGTGCCAGCAGCTTATTTGCCAATCAGCCCCAGCATTTT.

This chain links TRBV28 with TRBJ1-6; D perhaps matches TRBD1 (5 bases). V was clipped by 5 bases and J by 9 bases, with 20 bases between them. The CDR3 is 16 residues long. Germline CDR1 is MDHEN and CDR2 is SYDVKM. CDR3 DNA sequence: TGTGCCAGCAGTACCCCAAGCGGGGGTTTCGGTTCACCCCTCCACTTT. This gives the protein CASSTPSGGFGSPLHF.

The chain uses TRBV19 and TRBJ2-1; 9 bases align to TRBD2. The trim removed 4 bases at V and 5 bases at J, leaving 6 bases unmatched. The CDR3 runs 15 residues. Germline V gene lookup returns CDR1 LNHDA and CDR2 SQIVND (reference sequence). CDR3 coding DNA: TGTGCCAGTAGTACGGGACTAGCTGTAAACAATGAGCAGTTCTTC. Amino acid sequence: CASSTGLAVNNEQFF. Variable domain in full (rest from reference TRBV19 and TRBJ2-1): DGGITQSPKYLFRKEGQNVTLSCEQNLNHDAMYWYRQDPGQGLRLIYYSQIVNDFQKGDIAEGYSVSREKKESFPLTVTSAQKNPTAFYLCASSTGLAVNNEQFFGPGTRLTVL.

The chain employs TRBV18 and TRBJ1-1; TRBD1 aligns across 10 bases. Germline assignment: CDR1 KGHSH and CDR2 LQKENI. This CDR3 region has 17 residues. V was clipped by 2 bases and J by 0 bases; unmatched bases: 6. Written as DNA, the CDR3 is TGTGCCAGCTCACCAAGGGACAGGGGATACATGAACACTGAAGCTTTCTTT. Its translation: CASSPRDRGYMNTEAFF.

The genes are TRBV28 and TRBJ2-1, with 7 bases fitting TRBD1. Trimming removed 5 bases from V and 5 bases from J; junction bases left unmatched: 9. The CDR3 contains 15 residues. Germline lookup yields CDR1 MDHEN and CDR2 SYDVKM. CDR3 bases: TGTGCCAGCAGTACTCGGACAGGTAGGAACAATGAGCAGTTCTTC. The encoded protein is CASSTRTGRNNEQFF.

This clone occurred a few times. The J gene is TRBJ2-2, the V gene TRBV10-1, with D possibly matching TRBD2 (6 bases). In germline, CDR1 is WNHNN, CDR2 SYGVQD (reference sequence). The CDR3 totals 14 residues. V dropped 5 bases and J dropped 6 bases, with 13 bases sitting between them. The CDR3, as DNA: TGCGCCAGCAGTCTAGCGAGGGGCGCCGGGGAGCTGTTTTTT. Protein product: CASSLARGAGELFF.

The V call is TRBV11-2, the J call TRBJ2-6, with unresolved D. Trimming left V 4 bases short and J 2 bases short, with 0 bases between. CDR1 and CDR2 from the germline V gene are SGHAT and FQNNGV. The CDR3 runs 12 residues. CDR3 loop: CASSSGANVLTF. The CDR3 DNA reads as TGTGCCAGCAGCTCTGGGGCCAACGTCCTGACTTTC. The whole variable domain, filled in from reference TRBV11-2 and TRBJ2-6, reads EAGVAQSPRYKIIEKRQSVAFWCNPISGHATLYWYQQILGQGPKLLIQFQNNGVVDDSQLPKDRFSAERLKGVDSTLKIQPAKLEDSAVYLCASSSGANVLTFGAGSRLTVL.

Remarks on this clone: This sample includes further DNA sequences coding for the same CDR3. The genes are TRBV27 and TRBJ1-1, with D possibly TRBD1 on 6 matching bases. CDR1 MNHEY and CDR2 SMNVEV come from the germline V gene (reference sequence). The CDR3 is 14 amino acids. The ends were cut back, 3 bases at V and 8 bases at J, with 16 bases in the middle. The CDR3 DNA follows: TGTGCCAGCAGTTTGACGGGGGCGCGTACCGAAGCTTTCTTT. This gives the protein CASSLTGARTEAFF.

The CDR3 coding sequence is TGTGCCAGCAGCCAAGAATTCAGGGGGCGCAACTATGGCTACACCTTC. As protein: CASSQEFRGRNYGYTF. The chain carries TRBV4-2 and TRBJ1-2; 8 nucleotides align to TRBD1. V shed 0 bases, J shed 2 bases, and the junction held 5 bases outside the gene matches. CDR1 and CDR2 from the germline V gene are LGHNA and YNFKEQ. This CDR3 is built from 16 residues.

In DNA form, the CDR3 reads TGTGCCAGCAGCTTTACATCAGGGGGCGCGAATGGCTACACCTTC. Translating gives CASSFTSGGANGYTF. The rearrangement uses TRBV7-2 and TRBJ1-2; 8 bases fit TRBD1. Unmatched junction bases numbered 9, after V lost 3 bases and J lost 6 bases. The CDR3 spans 15 residues. Germline lookup yields CDR1 SGHTA and CDR2 FQGNSA. The whole variable domain, remainder taken from reference TRBV7-2 and TRBJ1-2, is GAGVSQSPSNKVTEKGKDVELRCDPISGHTALYWYRQSLGQGLEFLIYFQGNSAPDKSGLPSDRFSAERTGGSVSTLTIQRTQQEDSAVYLCASSFTSGGANGYTFGSGTRLTVV.

CDR3 protein: CASTMTGSYEQYF. In nucleotides, the CDR3 is TGTGCCAGCACCATGACAGGGTCCTACGAGCAGTACTTC. The gene calls are TRBV12-3 or TRBV12-4 and TRBJ2-7, with 7 bases fitting TRBD1. The length of the CDR3 is 13 residues. V was pared by 7 bases and J by 1 base, with 4 bases of the junction left unmatched.

This clone was counted between two and nine times. This chain joins TRBV5-4 and TRBJ2-3, with 8 bases identical to TRBD2. There are 15 residues in the CDR3. J lost 2 bases, V lost 5 bases, and 7 bases had no gene match. CDR1 and CDR2 (germline): SGHNT, YYREEE (reference sequence). The CDR3 sequence: CASSPTSADTDTQYF. The CDR3 region has the DNA TGTGCCAGCAGTCCGACTAGCGCTGACACAGATACGCAGTATTTT.

This clone was seen a few times. The rearrangement uses TRBV19 and TRBJ2-1; 12 bases are a match to TRBD2. Germline trimming cut 4 bases from V and 6 bases from J; bases unmatched to any gene: 4. Per the germline V gene, CDR1 is LNHDA and CDR2 is SQIVND (reference sequence). The CDR3 loop spans 15 amino acids. The CDR3 DNA reads as TGTGCCAGTAGTACTCAACTAGCGGGGGGCAATGAGCAGTTCTTC. It yields the protein CASSTQLAGGNEQFF. The full variable domain, its missing parts supplied by reference TRBV19 and TRBJ2-1, is DGGITQSPKYLFRKEGQNVTLSCEQNLNHDAMYWYRQDPGQGLRLIYYSQIVNDFQKGDIAEGYSVSREKKESFPLTVTSAQKNPTAFYLCASSTQLAGGNEQFFGPGTRLTVL.

This chain uses TRBV5-1 with TRBJ2-2; 13 bases align to TRBD2. Germline V gene data show CDR1 as SGHRS and CDR2 as YFSETQ. V was clipped by 3 bases and J by 7 bases; unmatched bases: 3. The length of the CDR3 is 15 residues. CDR3 coding DNA: TGCGCCAGCAGCTACGGACTAGCGGGGGTCGGGGAGCTGTTTTTT. It translates to CASSYGLAGVGELFF.

This clone showed up just once. The V and J genes are TRBV27 and TRBJ2-1; D ambiguous. V was trimmed by 2 bases and J by 4 bases, leaving 12 bases between them. The length of the CDR3 is 15 residues. CDR1 is MNHEY and CDR2 is SMNVEV in the germline V gene (reference sequence). The CDR3 bases are TGTGCCAGCAGTTTAAGTAGGGTCACGTACAATGAGCAGTTCTTC. As protein: CASSLSRVTYNEQFF.

V gene TRBV27 combines with J gene TRBJ2-2; D gene unclear. V lost 7 bases, J lost 8 bases, and 8 bases lay in between. From germline, CDR1 is MNHEY and CDR2 SMNVEV (reference sequence). The CDR3 consists of 11 residues. The CDR3 sequence is CASIAGGELFF. The DNA of the CDR3 is TGTGCCAGCATAGCTGGGGGGGAGCTGTTTTTT.

This chain joins TRBV3-1 (or the pseudogene TRBV3-2) and TRBJ2-7; no clear D. The CDR3 has 13 residues. Trimming took off 3 bases at V and 7 bases at J, with 13 bases between the two ends. From germline, CDR1 is LGHDT and CDR2 YNNKEL (reference sequence). In DNA, the CDR3 is TGTGCCAGCAGCCAGATCCTCGCAGAGGAGCAGTACTTC. Translating gives CASSQILAEEQYF.

The table lists this clone with a few counts. The chain is built from TRBV11-2 and TRBJ1-1; TRBD1 might be the D (6 bases). Trimming took 1 base from V and 9 from J, leaving 12 bases between them. This CDR3 comprises 13 residues. The germline CDR1 and CDR2 sequences are SGHAT and FQNNGV. Here the CDR3 DNA reads TGTGCCAGCAGCTTAGTCCAGGGGCTCAAAGCTTTCTTT. Its protein is CASSLVQGLKAFF.

The rearrangement joins TRBV2 to TRBJ1-2; D possibly corresponds to TRBD1 (6 bases). Trimming cost V 7 bases and J 2 bases, with 17 bases left between them. This CDR3 has 15 amino acids. From germline, CDR1 is SNHLY and CDR2 FYNNEI. The chain's CDR3 is CASTHLGDRNYGYTF. The DNA for the CDR3 is TGTGCCAGCACCCACTTGGGTGACAGGAACTATGGCTACACCTTC.

This chain connects TRBV3-1 (or the pseudogene TRBV3-2) to TRBJ2-7; TRBD2 is a possible D gene (5 bases). The CDR3 runs to 16 residues. Per the germline V gene, CDR1 is LGHDT and CDR2 is YNNKEL (reference sequence). Trimming stripped 8 bases from V and 5 bases from J, with 25 bases between. The CDR3 DNA sequence: TGTGCCAGCCAGACGAGGGTACAAGGTAAGCAAGACGAGCAGTACTTC. Protein: CASQTRVQGKQDEQYF.

Only one count was recorded for this clone. V usage is TRBV19 and J usage is TRBJ2-1; TRBD2 agrees at 9 bases. The CDR3 spans 15 residues. Trimming cost V 3 bases and J 5 bases; bases outside gene matches: 5. Germline loops: CDR1 LNHDA, CDR2 SQIVND (reference sequence). This CDR3 is CASSMWSGGNNEQFF. CDR3 DNA: TGTGCCAGTAGTATGTGGAGCGGGGGGAACAATGAGCAGTTCTTC.

The rearrangement joins TRBV12-3 or TRBV12-4 to TRBJ1-5; 7 bases are a match to TRBD1. V lost 11 bases to trimming and J lost 2 bases; unmatched junction nucleotides: 3. This CDR3 has 12 amino acids. CDR3 DNA: TGTGCCCAGGGGGTAGGCAATCAGCCCCAGCATTTT. This translates into CAQGVGNQPQHF.

The chain links TRBV7-9 to TRBJ2-7; the D is unclear. This CDR3 has 13 residues. The ends were cut back, 2 bases at V and 0 bases at J, with 5 bases in the middle. Germline V CDR1 and CDR2: SEHNR, FQNEAQ (reference sequence). Written as DNA, the CDR3 is TGTGCCAGCAGCTTAAGGGTCTCCTACGAGCAGTACTTC. This codes for CASSLRVSYEQYF.

The chain recombines TRBV6-6 with TRBJ2-7; TRBD2 is a possible D gene (5 bases). In germline, CDR1 is MNHNY, CDR2 SVGAGI (reference sequence). V was shortened by 6 bases and J by 0 bases, with 9 bases between the two germline ends. The CDR3 runs to 13 residues. CDR3 protein: CASRAGLSYEQYF. CDR3 nucleotide sequence: TGTGCCAGCAGGGCAGGACTCTCCTACGAGCAGTACTTC.

V usage is TRBV2 and J usage is TRBJ2-7, with TRBD1 as a possible D gene (5 bases). This CDR3 is built from 14 residues. V was cut by 5 bases and J by 4 bases, with 15 bases left in between. Germline V gene lookup returns CDR1 SNHLY and CDR2 FYNNEI. The CDR3 nucleotides read TGTGCCAGCAGTCCACAACTCAGGGTTTACGAGCAGTACTTC. Its protein product is CASSPQLRVYEQYF. Together with reference TRBV2 and TRBJ2-7, the CDR3 gives the full variable domain: EPEVTQTPSHQVTQMGQEVILRCVPISNHLYFYWYRQILGQKVEFLVSFYNNEISEKSEIFDDQFSVERPDGSNFTLKIRSTKLEDSAMYFCASSPQLRVYEQYFGPGTRLTVT.

The CDR3 DNA is TGTGCCAGCAGTTTACAGGTTTCACCCCTCCACTTT. It is translated as CASSLQVSPLHF. The V gene is TRBV28, the J gene TRBJ1-6; D is unresolved. This CDR3 contains 12 residues. Trimming stripped 2 bases from V and 9 bases from J, with 5 bases between. The germline V gene has CDR1 MDHEN and CDR2 SYDVKM.

This chain connects TRBV28 to TRBJ1-1; the D gene is possibly TRBD1 (6 bases). CDR1 is MDHEN, CDR2 SYDVKM, per germline. The CDR3 is made up of 14 amino acids. V lost 4 bases, J lost 1 base, and 10 bases lay in between. In DNA form, the CDR3 reads TGTGCCAGCAGTTCGGACAGAAAGAACACTGAAGCTTTCTTT. As protein: CASSSDRKNTEAFF. Supplemented by reference TRBV28 and TRBJ1-1, the full variable domain reads DVKVTQSSRYLVKRTGEKVFLECVQDMDHENMFWYRQDPGLGLRLIYFSYDVKMKEKGDIPEGYSVSREKKERFSLILESASTNQTSMYLCASSSDRKNTEAFFGQGTRLTVV.

The V gene is TRBV27, the J gene TRBJ2-3; D might be TRBD1 (6 bases). The germline CDR1 and CDR2 sequences are MNHEY and SMNVEV (reference sequence). V was cut by 3 bases and J by 2 bases, with 15 bases left in between. The CDR3 loop spans 16 amino acids. The CDR3 coding sequence is TGTGCCAGCAGTTTTTCCGTGGGGGCGCACACAGATACGCAGTATTTT. Translated, it gives CASSFSVGAHTDTQYF.

This rearrangement joins TRBV19 to TRBJ2-1; 7 bases line up with TRBD2. This CDR3 spans 14 amino acids. In germline, CDR1 is LNHDA, CDR2 SQIVND (reference sequence). V gave up 3 bases and J gave up 7 bases; unmatched junction bases: 6. The CDR3 is CASSILERGNEQFF. The CDR3 region has the DNA TGTGCCAGTAGTATCCTCGAGCGGGGTAATGAGCAGTTCTTC.

The V call is TRBV5-1, the J call TRBJ2-3; 9 bases map to TRBD1. Per the germline V gene, CDR1 is SGHRS and CDR2 is YFSETQ. The J segment lost 1 base and the V segment lost 0 bases, leaving 3 bases of the junction unmatched. The CDR3 length is 16 residues. This CDR3 is CASSLGDREGTDTQYF. CDR3 DNA: TGCGCCAGCAGCTTGGGGGACAGGGAGGGCACAGATACGCAGTATTTT.